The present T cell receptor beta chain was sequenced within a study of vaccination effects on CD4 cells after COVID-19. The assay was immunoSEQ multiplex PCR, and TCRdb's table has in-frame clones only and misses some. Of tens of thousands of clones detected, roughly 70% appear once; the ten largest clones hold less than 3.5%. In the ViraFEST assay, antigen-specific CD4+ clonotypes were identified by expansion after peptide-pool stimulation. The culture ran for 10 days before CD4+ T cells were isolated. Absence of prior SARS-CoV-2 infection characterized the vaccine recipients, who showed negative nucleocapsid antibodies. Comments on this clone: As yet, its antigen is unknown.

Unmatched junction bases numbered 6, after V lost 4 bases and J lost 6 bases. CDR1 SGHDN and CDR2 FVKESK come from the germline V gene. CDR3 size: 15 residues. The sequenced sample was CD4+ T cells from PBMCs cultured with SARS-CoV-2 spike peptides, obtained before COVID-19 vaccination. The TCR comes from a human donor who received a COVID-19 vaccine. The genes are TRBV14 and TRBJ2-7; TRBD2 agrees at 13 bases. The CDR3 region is CASSPRLAGGREQYF. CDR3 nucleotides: TGTGCCAGCAGCCCGAGACTAGCGGGAGGACGCGAGCAGTACTTC.